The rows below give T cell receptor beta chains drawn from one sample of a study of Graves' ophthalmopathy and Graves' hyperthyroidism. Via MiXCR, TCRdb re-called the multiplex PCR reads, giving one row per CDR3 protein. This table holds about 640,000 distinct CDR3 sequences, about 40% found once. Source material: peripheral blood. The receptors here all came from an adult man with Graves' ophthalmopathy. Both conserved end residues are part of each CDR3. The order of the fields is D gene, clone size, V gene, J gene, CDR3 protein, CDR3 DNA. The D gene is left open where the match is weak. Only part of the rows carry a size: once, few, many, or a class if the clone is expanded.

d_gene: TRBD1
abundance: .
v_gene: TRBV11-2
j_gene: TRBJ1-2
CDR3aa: CASSLATGLHGYTF
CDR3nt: TGTGCCAGCAGCTTAGCGACAGGGTTGCATGGCTACACCTTC

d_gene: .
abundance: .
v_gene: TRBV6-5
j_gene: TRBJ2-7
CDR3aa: CASSQSGPSYEQCF
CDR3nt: TGTGCCAGCAGTCAAAGCGGGCCATCCTACGAGCAGTGCTTC

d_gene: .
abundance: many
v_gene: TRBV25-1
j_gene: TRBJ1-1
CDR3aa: CASSQGSSTEAFF
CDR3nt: TGTGCCAGCAGTCAGGGTTCAAGCACTGAAGCTTTCTTT

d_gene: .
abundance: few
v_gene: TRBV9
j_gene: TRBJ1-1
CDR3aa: CASSPRRQGLAFF
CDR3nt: TGTGCCAGCAGCCCCCGGAGGCAGGGTCTAGCTTTCTTT

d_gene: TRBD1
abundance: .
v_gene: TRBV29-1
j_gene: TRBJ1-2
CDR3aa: CSAWDRGFGYTF
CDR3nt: TGCAGTGCGTGGGACAGGGGCTTTGGCTACACCTTC

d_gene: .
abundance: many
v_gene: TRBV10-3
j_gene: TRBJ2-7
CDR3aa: CAISETSYEQYF
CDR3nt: TGTGCCATCAGTGAGACCTCCTACGAGCAGTACTTC

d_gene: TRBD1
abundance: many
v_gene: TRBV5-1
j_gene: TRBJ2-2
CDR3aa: CASSLGQGVGTGELFF
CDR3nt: TGCGCCAGCAGCCTGGGACAGGGTGTTGGCACCGGGGAGCTGTTTTTT

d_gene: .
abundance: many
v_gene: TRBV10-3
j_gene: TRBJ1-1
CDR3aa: CASSSGGRTEAFF
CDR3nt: TGTGCCAGCAGTTCGGGGGGACGCACTGAAGCTTTCTTT

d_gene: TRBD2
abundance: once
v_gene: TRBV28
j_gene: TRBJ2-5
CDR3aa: CVSRIAGGSQETQYF
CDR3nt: TGTGTCAGCAGGATAGCGGGGGGGTCACAAGAGACCCAGTACTTC

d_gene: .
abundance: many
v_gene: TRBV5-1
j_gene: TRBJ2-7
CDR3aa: CASRLGPPSHEQYF
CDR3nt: TGCGCCAGCCGTCTAGGGCCCCCGAGTCACGAGCAGTACTTC

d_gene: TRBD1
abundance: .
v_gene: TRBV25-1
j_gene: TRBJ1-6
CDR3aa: CAWSGGQGDPPLHF
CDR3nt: TGTGCCTGGAGTGGGGGACAGGGGGACCCACCCCTCCACTTT

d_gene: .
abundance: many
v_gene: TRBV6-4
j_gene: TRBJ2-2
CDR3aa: CASSETSTGELFF
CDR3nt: TGTGCCAGCAGTGAGACTAGCACCGGGGAGCTGTTTTTT

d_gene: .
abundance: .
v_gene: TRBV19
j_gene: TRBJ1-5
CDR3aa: CASSMREHHEHF
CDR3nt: TGTGCCAGTAGTATGAGAGAGCACCATGAGCATTTT

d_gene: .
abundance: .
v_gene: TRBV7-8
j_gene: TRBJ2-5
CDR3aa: CASSRALQEAQYF
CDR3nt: TGTGCCAGCAGCCGAGCACTACAGGAGGCCCAGTACTTC

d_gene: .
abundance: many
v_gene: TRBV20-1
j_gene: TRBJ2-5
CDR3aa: CSAPKTGETQYF
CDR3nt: TGCAGTGCTCCAAAAACGGGGGAGACCCAGTACTTC

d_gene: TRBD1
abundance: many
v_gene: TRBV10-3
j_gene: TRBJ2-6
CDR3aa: CAITQGAGANVLTF
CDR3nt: TGTGCCATCACACAGGGGGCTGGGGCCAACGTCCTGACTTTC

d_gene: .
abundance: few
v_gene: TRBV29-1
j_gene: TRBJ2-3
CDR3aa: CSVEQGYTDTQYF
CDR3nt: TGCAGCGTTGAACAGGGCTACACAGATACGCAGTATTTT

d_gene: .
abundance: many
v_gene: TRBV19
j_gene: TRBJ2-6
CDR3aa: CASRASGANVLTF
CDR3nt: TGTGCCAGTAGGGCCTCTGGGGCCAACGTCCTGACTTTC

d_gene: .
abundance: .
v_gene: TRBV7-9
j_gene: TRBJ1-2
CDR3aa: CASSSFVGASPNYGYTF
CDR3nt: TGTGCCAGCAGCTCTTTTGTTGGGGCAAGCCCTAACTATGGCTACACCTTC

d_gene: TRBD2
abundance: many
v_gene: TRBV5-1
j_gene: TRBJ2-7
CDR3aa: CASSLTSGSSNEQYF
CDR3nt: TGCGCCAGCAGCTTGACTAGCGGGAGTTCGAACGAGCAGTACTTC

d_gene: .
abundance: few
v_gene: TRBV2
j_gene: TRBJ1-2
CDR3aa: CASRGVPDRRTNYGYTF
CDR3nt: TGTGCCAGCAGGGGGGTACCTGACAGACGAACTAACTATGGCTACACCTTC

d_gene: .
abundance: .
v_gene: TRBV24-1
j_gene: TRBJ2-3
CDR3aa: CATSARSTDTQCF
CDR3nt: TGTGCCACCAGTGCTCGCAGCACAGATACGCAGTGTTTT

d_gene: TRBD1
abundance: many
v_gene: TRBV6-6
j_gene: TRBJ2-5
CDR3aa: CASSYWTGVETQYF
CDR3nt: TGTGCCAGCAGTTACTGGACAGGGGTAGAGACCCAGTACTTC

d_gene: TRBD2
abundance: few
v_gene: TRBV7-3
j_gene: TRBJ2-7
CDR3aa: CASSTSGNPYEQYF
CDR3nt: TGTGCCAGTAGTACTAGCGGGAATCCCTACGAGCAGTACTTC

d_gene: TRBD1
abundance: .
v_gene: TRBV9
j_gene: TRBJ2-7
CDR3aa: CASSLLNPTGGPRVQYF
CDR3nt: TGTGCCAGCAGCCTCCTTAATCCGACAGGGGGCCCTCGAGTGCAGTACTTC

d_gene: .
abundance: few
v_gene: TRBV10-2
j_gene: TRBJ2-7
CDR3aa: CASSPTGRITYEQYF
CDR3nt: TGTGCCAGCTCACCCACAGGACGGATTACCTACGAGCAGTACTTC

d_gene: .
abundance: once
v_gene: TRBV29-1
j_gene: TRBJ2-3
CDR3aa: CSVELYLADISTDTQYF
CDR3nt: TGCAGCGTTGAGCTATACTTAGCAGACATTAGCACAGATACGCAGTATTTT

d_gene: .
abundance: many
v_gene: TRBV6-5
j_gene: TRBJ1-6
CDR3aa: CASSYSAGANESPLHF
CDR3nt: TGTGCCAGCAGTTACTCGGCCGGGGCGAATGAATCACCCCTCCACTTT

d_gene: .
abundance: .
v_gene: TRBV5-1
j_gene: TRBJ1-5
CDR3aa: CASRPGGDFNQPQHF
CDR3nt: TGCGCCAGCAGGCCGGGGGGGGACTTCAATCAGCCCCAGCATTTT

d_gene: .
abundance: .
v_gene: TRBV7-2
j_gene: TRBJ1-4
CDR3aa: CASSPGDSNEKLFF
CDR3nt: TGTGCCAGCAGCCCGGGAGACAGTAATGAAAAACTGTTTTTT

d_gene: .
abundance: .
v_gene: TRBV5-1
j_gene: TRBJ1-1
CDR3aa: CASSTEIAGANTEAFF
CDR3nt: TGCGCCAGCAGCACGGAAATAGCAGGGGCTAACACTGAAGCTTTCTTT

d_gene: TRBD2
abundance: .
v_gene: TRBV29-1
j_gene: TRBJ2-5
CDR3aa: CSVESAVAGGQETQYF
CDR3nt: TGCAGCGTTGAATCGGCGGTAGCGGGAGGGCAAGAGACCCAGTACTTC

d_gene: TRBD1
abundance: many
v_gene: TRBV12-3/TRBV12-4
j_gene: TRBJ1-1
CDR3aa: CASSWGGQMNTEAFF
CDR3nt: TGTGCCAGCAGTTGGGGGGGACAGATGAACACTGAAGCTTTCTTT

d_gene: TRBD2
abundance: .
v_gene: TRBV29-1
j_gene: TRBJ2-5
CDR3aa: CSVRLAGGITTQYF
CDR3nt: TGCAGCGTTCGACTAGCGGGGGGGATAACGACCCAGTACTTC

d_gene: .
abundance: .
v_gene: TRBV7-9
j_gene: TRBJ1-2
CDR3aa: CASSRQSQGLYGYTF
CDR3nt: TGTGCCAGCAGTCGTCAGAGCCAGGGCCTCTATGGCTACACCTTC